This TCR beta chain emerged from a study of T cell responses to AZD1222 COVID-19 vaccine. Study results and caveats: The CD4 TCRs associated with vaccination extended across spike and predominated at 160-218 and 743-854. Targets within unmutated variant regions were reportedly found for nearly half of spike-specific TCRs. With two AZD1222 doses given, Spike-specific TCR breadth and depth both rose. Clonal diversity was possibly underestimated; the donors were predominantly white British and more often female.

Sequencing used immunoSEQ multiplex PCR; TCRdb keeps in-frame clones, though not all of them. The sample has about 160,000 clones, around 94% seen once; the top ten hold approximately 5.5%. Comments on this clone: Its antigen is currently unknown.

The CDR3 has 12 residues. V gave up 8 bases and J gave up 5 bases, with 15 bases separating them. Germline CDR1 reads GTSNPN; CDR2 reads SVGIG (reference sequence). The input for sequencing was peripheral blood, taken 28 days after the second AZD1222 dose. The chain uses TRBV30 and TRBJ1-1; D unclear. The source is an adult who received the AZD1222 COVID-19 vaccine. CDR3 sequence (DNA): TGTGCCCGTGGAAACGGGATGACTGAAGCTTTCTTT. Translated: CARGNGMTEAFF.